This T cell receptor (beta chain) emerged from a study of blood T cell repertoires in COVID-19. The overall study: The analysed material was cDNA or gDNA that came from T cells, B-cell-depleted T cells, or PBMCs.

Patients of the Seattle cohort, enrolled during active infection, were followed longitudinally. Authors' analysis steps: Amplified reference gene primers provided the basis for estimating nucleated cell counts. TCRdb keeps only in-frame clones here, not all; method: immunoSEQ multiplex PCR. The V and J calls and the clone size are those of that table, but D and trimming were determined from the DNA. The repertoire holds almost 250,000 clones, roughly 86% seen once, with 5.5% to 6.5% in the top ten. Looked up from germline, CDR1 is KGHDR and CDR2 is SFDVKD. Trimming left V 10 bases short and J 0 bases short, with 8 bases between. This CDR3 spans 12 amino acids.

The chain carries TRBV24-1 and TRBJ1-2; D call uncertain. The origin of this receptor is a woman aged 80 or over with COVID-19, enrolled during active disease. The sample comprised peripheral blood. The CDR3 sequence: CATWTTNYGYTF. The DNA for the CDR3 is TGTGCCACTTGGACTACTAACTATGGCTACACCTTC.